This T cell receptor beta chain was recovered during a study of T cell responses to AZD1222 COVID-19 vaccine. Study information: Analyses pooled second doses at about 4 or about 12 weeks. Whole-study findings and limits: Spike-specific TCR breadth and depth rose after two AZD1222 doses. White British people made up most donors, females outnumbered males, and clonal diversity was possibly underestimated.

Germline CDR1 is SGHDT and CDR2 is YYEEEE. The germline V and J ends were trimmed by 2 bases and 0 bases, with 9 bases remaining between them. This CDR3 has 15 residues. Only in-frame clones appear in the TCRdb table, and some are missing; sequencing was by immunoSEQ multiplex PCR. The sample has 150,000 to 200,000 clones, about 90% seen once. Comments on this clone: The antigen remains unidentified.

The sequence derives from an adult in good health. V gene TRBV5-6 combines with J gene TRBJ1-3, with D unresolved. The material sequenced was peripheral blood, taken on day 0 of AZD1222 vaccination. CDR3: CASSFYLSSGNTIYF. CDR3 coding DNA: TGTGCCAGCAGCTTCTATTTGAGCTCTGGAAACACCATATATTTT.